The 13 T cell receptor beta chains below all came from one sample that was sequenced in a study of cytomegalovirus exposure and HLA in healthy donors. The PCR ran on 60 Vbeta and 13 Jbeta primers. Method: immunoSEQ multiplex PCR; TCRdb's copy keeps in-frame clones and lacks some. This sample has around 110,000 clones, with 55% to 80% found just once. Specimen: PBMCs. The source of these receptors is a young woman in good health and CMV-seronegative.

The V gene is TRBV10-2, the J gene TRBJ2-7; 13 bases map to TRBD2. Germline CDR1 reads WSHSY; CDR2 reads SAAADI. The V and J ends lost 3 bases and 2 bases, in that order; junction bases with no gene match: 1. The CDR3 is 15 amino acids. Here the CDR3 reads CASSDGLAGAYEQYF. The CDR3 coding sequence is TGCGCCAGCAGTGATGGACTAGCGGGAGCCTACGAGCAGTACTTC.

The CDR3 DNA sequence: TGTGCCAGCTCACCACCAGCCCACAATGAGCAGTTCTTC. It yields the protein CASSPPAHNEQFF. The rearrangement links TRBV18 to TRBJ2-1; D not certain. V gave up 0 bases and J gave up 5 bases, with 5 bases separating them. The CDR3 spans 13 residues. Germline lookup yields CDR1 KGHSH and CDR2 LQKENI.

This clone has a handful of counts. The V call is TRBV18, the J call TRBJ2-1; 10 bases agree with TRBD2. Trimming at V came to 0 bases and at J to 10 bases, leaving 9 bases not matched to a gene. CDR1 KGHSH and CDR2 LQKENI come from the germline V gene. This CDR3 comprises 16 residues. The CDR3 DNA is TGTGCCAGCTCACCACCACTAGCGGGATACTTCACGGAGCAGTTCTTC. Translated: CASSPPLAGYFTEQFF.

The chain recombines TRBV7-2 with TRBJ2-5; D is undetermined. With 2 bases removed from V and 0 bases from J, the gap between germline ends came to 7 bases. The CDR3 has 14 residues. Germline V gene sequence: CDR1 SGHTA, CDR2 FQGNSA. CDR3 bases: TGTGCCAGCAGCTTAAGCCGGGACCAAGAGACCCAGTACTTC. This gives the protein CASSLSRDQETQYF.

The gene calls are TRBV27 and TRBJ1-6, with D hard to call. Trimming cost V 5 bases and J 3 bases, with 14 bases left between them. The germline V gene encodes CDR1 MNHEY and CDR2 SMNVEV (reference sequence). The CDR3 contains 16 residues. The CDR3 nucleotides read TGTGCCAGCAGTCCGCGGGCCGGTCTCTATAATTCACCCCTCCACTTT. It encodes CASSPRAGLYNSPLHF.

V and J are TRBV5-1 and TRBJ2-5; 7 bases fit TRBD1. The CDR3 is 15 amino acids. Trimming took 4 bases from V and 2 from J; bases not matched to a gene: 8. Looked up from germline, CDR1 is SGHRS and CDR2 is YFSETQ. The CDR3 sequence is CASSRTGQLQETQYF. In DNA, the CDR3 is TGCGCCAGCAGCCGAACGGGACAGTTACAAGAGACCCAGTACTTC.

The rearrangement joins TRBV6-5 to TRBJ2-7; 9 bases map to TRBD2. The CDR3 contains 13 residues. The junction had 4 bases not matched to a gene; V was cut back by 8 bases and J by 2 bases. Looked up from germline, CDR1 is MNHEY and CDR2 is SVGAGI. In nucleotides, the CDR3 is TGTGCCAGCCGAGCGGGAGGTACCTACGAGCAGTACTTC. Amino acid sequence: CASRAGGTYEQYF.

This clone showed up just a few times. The V call is TRBV11-2, the J call TRBJ2-1; 8 bases are a match to TRBD2. Germline CDR1 is SGHAT and CDR2 is FQNNGV. V was clipped by 0 bases and J by 3 bases; unmatched bases: 4. This CDR3 is built from 16 residues. The CDR3 nucleotides read TGTGCCAGCAGCTTAGAGTTCACTAGCGGCTACAATGAGCAGTTCTTC. Its protein product is CASSLEFTSGYNEQFF.

J is TRBJ2-1 and V is TRBV28, with TRBD1 matching over 8 bases. CDR3 length: 15 amino acids. V dropped 5 bases and J dropped 1; count of bases not matched to a gene: 4. Germline CDR1 reads MDHEN; CDR2 reads SYDVKM. CDR3 region: CASSTGQVSYNEQFF. The CDR3 nucleotides read TGTGCCAGCAGTACGGGACAGGTATCCTACAATGAGCAGTTCTTC.

This clone was found a few times. The chain combines TRBV6-5 with TRBJ2-7, with a weak D call TRBD1 (7 bases). V was trimmed by 2 bases and J by 8 bases, leaving 16 bases between them. From germline, CDR1 is MNHEY and CDR2 SVGAGI. The CDR3 extends over 14 amino acids. Written as DNA, the CDR3 is TGTGCCAGCAGTTACGGCAGGGGGGCCCATCAGCAGTACTTC. It encodes CASSYGRGAHQQYF.

The chain couples TRBV19 to TRBJ2-7, with 7 positions matching TRBD1. J gave up 4 bases and V 7 bases, and 13 bases lay outside the gene matches. The CDR3 is 15 residues long. Germline CDR1 reads LNHDA; CDR2 reads SQIVND (reference sequence). The CDR3 reads CASTPSRDRAYEQYF. The CDR3 DNA is TGTGCCAGTACCCCCTCCCGGGACAGAGCTTACGAGCAGTACTTC.

There are a few counts of this clone. The chain combines TRBV10-3 with TRBJ1-5, with D unclear. Germline V gene data show CDR1 as ENHRY and CDR2 as SYGVKD. CDR3 size: 14 residues. V was cut by 3 bases and J by 0 bases, with 6 bases left in between. CDR3 in amino acids: CAISDGDSNQPQHF. CDR3 coding DNA: TGTGCCATCAGTGACGGAGATAGCAATCAGCCCCAGCATTTT.

V is TRBV19 and J is TRBJ2-7, with a tentative D call TRBD2 (5 bases). V was clipped by 6 bases and J by 0 bases, with 15 bases between them. The CDR3 totals 15 residues. Germline CDR1 reads LNHDA; CDR2 reads SQIVND (reference sequence). The CDR3 spells CASSQRLGSSYEQYF. As DNA, the CDR3 is TGTGCCAGTAGCCAGAGACTGGGGAGCTCCTACGAGCAGTACTTC.